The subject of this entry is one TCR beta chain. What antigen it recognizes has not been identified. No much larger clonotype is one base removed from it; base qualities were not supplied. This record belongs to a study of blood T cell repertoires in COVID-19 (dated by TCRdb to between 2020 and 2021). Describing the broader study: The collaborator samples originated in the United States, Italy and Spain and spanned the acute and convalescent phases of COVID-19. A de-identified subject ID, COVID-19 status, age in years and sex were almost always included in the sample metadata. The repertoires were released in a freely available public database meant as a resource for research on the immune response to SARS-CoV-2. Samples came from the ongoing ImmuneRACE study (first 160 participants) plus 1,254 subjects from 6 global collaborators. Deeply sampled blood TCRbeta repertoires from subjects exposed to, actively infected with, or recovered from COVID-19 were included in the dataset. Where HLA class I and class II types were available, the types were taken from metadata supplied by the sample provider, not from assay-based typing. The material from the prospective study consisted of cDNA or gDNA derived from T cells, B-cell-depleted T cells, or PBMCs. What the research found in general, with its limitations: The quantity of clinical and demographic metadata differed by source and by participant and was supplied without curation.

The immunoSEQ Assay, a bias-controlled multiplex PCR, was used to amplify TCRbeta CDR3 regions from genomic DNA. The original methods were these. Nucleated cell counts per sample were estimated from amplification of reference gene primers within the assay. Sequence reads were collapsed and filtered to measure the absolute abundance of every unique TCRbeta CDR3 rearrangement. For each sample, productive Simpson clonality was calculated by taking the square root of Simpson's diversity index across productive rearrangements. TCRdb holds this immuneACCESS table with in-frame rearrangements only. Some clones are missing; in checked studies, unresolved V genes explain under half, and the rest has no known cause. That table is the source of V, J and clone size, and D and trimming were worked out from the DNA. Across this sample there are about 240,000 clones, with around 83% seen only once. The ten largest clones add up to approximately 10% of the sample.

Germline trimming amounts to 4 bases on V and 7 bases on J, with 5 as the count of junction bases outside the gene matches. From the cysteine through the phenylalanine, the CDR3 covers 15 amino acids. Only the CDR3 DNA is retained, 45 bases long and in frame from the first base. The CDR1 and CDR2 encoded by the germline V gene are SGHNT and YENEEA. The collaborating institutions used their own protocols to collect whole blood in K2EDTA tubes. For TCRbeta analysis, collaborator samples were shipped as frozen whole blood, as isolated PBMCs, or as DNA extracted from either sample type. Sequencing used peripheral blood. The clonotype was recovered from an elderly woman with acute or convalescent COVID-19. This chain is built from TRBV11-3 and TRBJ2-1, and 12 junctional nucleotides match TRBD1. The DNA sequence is TGTGCCAGCAGCTCCCGGGACAGGGGGCCAAATGAGCAGTTCTTC. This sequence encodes CASSSRDRGPNEQFF.